This T cell receptor beta chain was captured in a study of T cell changes during pregnancy in multiple sclerosis. Trimming removed 7 bases at V and 2 bases at J, with 18 bases between. This CDR3 has 15 residues. The germline V gene has CDR1 MDHEN and CDR2 SYDVKM. Only in-frame clones appear in the TCRdb table, and some are missing; sequencing was by immunoSEQ multiplex PCR. The sample includes around 100,000 clones, more than 85% seen only once; the top ten take 1.5% to 1.9%. The sequencing here drew on peripheral blood, taken in the third trimester of pregnancy. The receptor was isolated from a female donor with multiple sclerosis, enrolled in a pregnancy study. V gene TRBV28 combines with J gene TRBJ2-7; tentatively, D is TRBD2 (7 bases). The CDR3 DNA reads TGTGCCAGCACCTGGGGGGGCGGGGGTACCTACGAGCAGTACTTC. Its translation: CASTWGGGGTYEQYF.